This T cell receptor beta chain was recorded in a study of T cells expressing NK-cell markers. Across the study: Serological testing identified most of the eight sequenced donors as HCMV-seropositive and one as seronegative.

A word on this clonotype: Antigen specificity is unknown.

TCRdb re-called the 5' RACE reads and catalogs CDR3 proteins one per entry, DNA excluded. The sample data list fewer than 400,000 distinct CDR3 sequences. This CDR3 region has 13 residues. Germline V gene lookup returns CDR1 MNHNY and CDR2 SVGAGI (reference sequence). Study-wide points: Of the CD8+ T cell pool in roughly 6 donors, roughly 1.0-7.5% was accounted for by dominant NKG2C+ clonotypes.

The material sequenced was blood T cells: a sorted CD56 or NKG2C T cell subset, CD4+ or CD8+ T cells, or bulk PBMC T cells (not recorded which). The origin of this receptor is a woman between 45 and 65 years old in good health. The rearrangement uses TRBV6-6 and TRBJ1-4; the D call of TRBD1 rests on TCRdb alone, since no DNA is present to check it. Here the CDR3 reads CASRGDMHEKLFF.